Sequencing of this T cell receptor beta chain was carried out in a study of control samples from healthy donors and cancer patients. CDR1 is KGHSY, CDR2 FQNENV, per germline. The CDR3 loop spans 14 amino acids. V dropped 6 bases and J dropped 5; count of bases not matched to a gene: 6. Using immunoSEQ multiplex PCR, the repertoire was profiled, and TCRdb retains in-frame clones only, with some absent. The sample includes tens of thousands of clones, around four fifths of them seen just once. The chain carries TRBV16 and TRBJ2-1; 8 bases are a match to TRBD1. This receptor was taken from a woman in her fifties or sixties with lung cancer. Sequencing was done on a sample of PBMCs. The CDR3 DNA follows: TGTGCCAGCAGGCCTGGACAGGGCAACAATGAGCAGTTCTTC. Protein product: CASRPGQGNNEQFF.